This T cell receptor (beta chain) was identified in a study of tumor-infiltrating lymphocytes in primary liver carcinoma (dated by TCRdb to the late 2010s). At the level of the whole study: Between November 2015 and March 2016, several patients in China with histopathologically diagnosed primary liver carcinoma had their tumors surgically resected. Repertoires from technical replicates were highly reproducible, with mean shared-clone rates approximately 0.9 and correlation coefficients above 0.98. The study combined TCRbeta repertoire sequencing, expression microarrays and whole-exome sequencing across five regions of each liver tumor, with adjacent normal tissue and blood. The five patients, three men and two women aged 30 to 69 years, had hepatocellular carcinoma (four) or combined HCC and intrahepatic cholangiocarcinoma (one). A total of 35 or so specimens from 5 patients, comprising 25 or so tumor regions, 5 adjacent noncancerous liver tissues and 5 peripheral blood samples, were covered by TCRbeta repertoire sequencing. Each sample produced about 3.5 to 7.13 million productive TCRbeta reads, and read depth showed no significant difference between tissue types. The five patients had tumors of stage T1-T3 N0M0, with maximum diameters ranging from 4.2 to 10 cm. Paper-wide results and their limitations: Bulk unsorted samples precluded comparing CD4+ and CD8+ T cell repertoires. Because sequencing covered only the TCR beta chain and unpaired alpha chains were not captured, true repertoire diversity is likely underestimated. The top 250 clones accounted for a significantly greater share of the repertoire in tumors than in blood (p = 0.039). Repertoire overlap was higher between tumor regions (mean about 35%) than tumor-adjacent (roughly 17%) or tumor-blood (approximately 14%) pairs, consistent with antigen-driven expansion. With just 4 or 5 patients in the study, the authors point out that the findings should be validated in a larger study.

Starting from 500 to 650 ng total RNA, TCRbeta-specific cDNA was produced by reverse transcription with a constant-region primer and ProtoScript II reverse transcriptase. Three nested multiplex PCR rounds, following a slightly modified ARM-PCR procedure, were used to build the TCRbeta libraries. The first two PCR rounds used multiplex TRBV1-TRBV30 forward primers with a Cbeta reverse primer, each for 10 cycles. Sample barcodes and Illumina adapters were added in a final 25-cycle PCR with Deep VentR polymerase. Amplicons of 200-500 bp were gel-purified with a QIAquick gel extraction kit before sequencing. An Illumina HiSeq 2500 was used to sequence the TCRbeta amplicons with 250-bp paired-end reads. The authors' pipeline ran thus. Trimmomatic v0.33 was used to quality-trim the reads, and FLASH v1.2.11 was used to merge paired reads so that full CDR3 sequences could be recovered. V, D and J germline segments were assigned to the rearranged TCRbeta sequences by MiGEC v1.2.1b. Clonotype statistics and Shannon-Wiener diversity indices were computed with VDJtools v1.0.0. To cut down on sampling bias, every analysis after diversity analysis relied on just the 250 most abundant clonotypes from each sample. TCRdb reanalyzed the raw reads on its own, using fastp at Q25 for trimming and MiXCR for clone calling, and kept in-frame beta chains. Each record represents a unique CDR3 protein, reported with the most common genes and DNA among its rows. TCRdb, not the authors, supplied the V and J calls. This sample holds about 180,000 distinct CDR3 sequences; 60% were observed only once. Roughly 76% of the sample is held by the ten biggest clonotypes.

With respect to this clonotype: Its antigen target is currently unknown. No base qualities exist here, and no much larger clone lies one base off it.

Blood RNA was extracted from unsorted whole blood with TRIzol reagent; germline DNA came from the DNeasy Blood & Tissue kit. At the time of sampling, the patients had chronic HBV infection and had not received any treatment. Approximately 3.8 milliliters of peripheral blood were collected into K2EDTA tubes before surgery. The germline V gene encodes CDR1 ENHRY and CDR2 SYGVKD. The CDR3 contains 14 residues, cysteine and phenylalanine counted. The kept DNA is CDR3 alone, 42 bases in frame from the first base. Unmatched junction bases come to 4, with V trimmed by 10 bases and J by 0 bases. The sample was peripheral blood. This clonotype was obtained from a man aged 35 to 55 with primary liver carcinoma and hepatitis B virus infection. The chain employs TRBV10-3 and TRBJ1-4; 8 junctional bases match TRBD1. The DNA sequence is TGTGCCAGTGGACAGGGTGCAACTAATGAAAAACTGTTTTTT. This encodes CASGQGATNEKLFF.